One sample yielded the 28 T cell receptor beta chains listed below, sequenced in a study of cytomegalovirus exposure and HLA in healthy donors. PCR primers comprised 60 Vbeta and 13 Jbeta primers. The table came from immunoSEQ multiplex PCR; TCRdb's copy has only in-frame clones and leaves some out. In the table there are about 68,000 clones, 70% to 90% of which are singletons. The sequencing sample was made of PBMCs. The receptors shown here come from a human donor in good health.

V and J are TRBV9 and TRBJ1-2, with a weak D call TRBD1 (5 bases). The V end lost 0 bases, the J end lost 3 bases, and 9 bases lay between the germline ends. Germline CDR1 SGDLS, CDR2 YYNGEE. The CDR3 consists of 14 residues. The CDR3 nucleotides read TGTGCCAGCAGCGTAGCTGACAGTCACTATGGCTACACCTTC. The encoded protein is CASSVADSHYGYTF.

The chain carries TRBV18 and TRBJ2-5, with 9 bases fitting TRBD1. Per germline, CDR1 KGHSH and CDR2 LQKENI. The CDR3 totals 15 residues. V lost 6 bases to trimming and J lost 2 bases; unmatched junction nucleotides: 7. Here the CDR3 DNA reads TGTGCCAGCTCTCGCGACAGGGGGACTCAAGAGACCCAGTACTTC. It encodes CASSRDRGTQETQYF.

The chain joins TRBV30 to TRBJ2-5; 7 bases map to TRBD1. This CDR3 contains 12 residues. V shed 2 bases and J 4 bases; nucleotides not matched to a gene: 1. The germline gives CDR1 GTSNPN, CDR2 SVGIG (reference sequence). This CDR3 is CAWSNRGETQYF. In DNA form, the CDR3 reads TGTGCCTGGAGTAACAGGGGAGAGACCCAGTACTTC.

This chain uses TRBV7-6 with TRBJ2-2; the D gene is possibly TRBD2 (5 bases). Per germline, CDR1 SGHVS and CDR2 FNYEAQ. The CDR3 totals 16 residues. V dropped 6 bases and J dropped 11 bases, with 25 bases sitting between them. CDR3 loop: CASSPSGTPTTQELFF. The CDR3 DNA reads as TGTGCCAGCAGTCCCAGCGGAACCCCAACTACACAAGAGCTGTTTTTT.

V gene TRBV15 combines with J gene TRBJ2-1; 9 nucleotides line up with TRBD2. Germline assignment: CDR1 LNHNV and CDR2 YYDKDF (reference sequence). J lost 4 bases, V lost 0 bases, and 4 bases had no gene match. CDR3 length equals 16 residues. CDR3 residues: CATSRELSGGYNEQFF. The CDR3 nucleotides are TGTGCCACCAGCAGAGAGTTAAGCGGGGGGTACAATGAGCAGTTCTTC.

The chain recombines TRBV7-8 with TRBJ2-1; a weak D match, TRBD2 (7 bases). CDR1 is SGHVS and CDR2 is FQNEAQ in the germline V gene. Trimming stripped 2 bases from V and 7 bases from J, with 15 bases between. The CDR3 runs 15 residues. DNA of the CDR3: TGTGCCAGCAGCTTATCGGGGGGCGCTTGGAATGAGCAGTTCTTC. Translated: CASSLSGGAWNEQFF.

The rearrangement joins TRBV4-2 to TRBJ2-7; D is possibly TRBD1 (6 bases). The V and J ends lost 4 bases and 3 bases respectively, with 16 bases between them. Germline V gene data show CDR1 as LGHNA and CDR2 as YNFKEQ. The CDR3 is 15 amino acids. The CDR3 here is CASSPSTGLDYEQYF. Here the CDR3 DNA reads TGTGCCAGCAGCCCCTCGACAGGCCTAGACTACGAGCAGTACTTC.

The chain has TRBV18 and TRBJ1-2; 7 bases align to TRBD1. This CDR3 spans 14 amino acids. J gave up 4 bases and V 6 bases, and 8 bases lay outside the gene matches. In germline, CDR1 is KGHSH, CDR2 LQKENI. The CDR3 DNA follows: TGTGCCAGCTCGGAGACAGGGTCTAGCTATGGCTACACCTTC. It specifies CASSETGSSYGYTF.

J is TRBJ2-3 and V is TRBV18, with D possibly being TRBD1 (5 bases). Germline lookup yields CDR1 KGHSH and CDR2 LQKENI. Deletions cut 3 bases from V and 0 bases from J, with 10 bases between. The CDR3 totals 15 residues. In DNA, the CDR3 is TGTGCCAGCTCACCTAAGACAGAAAGCACAGATACGCAGTATTTT. Amino acid sequence: CASSPKTESTDTQYF.

The CDR3 DNA reads TGTGCCAGCAGCTTGGCCAGGGCTGACTATGGCTACACCTTC. Translating it yields CASSLARADYGYTF. J is TRBJ1-2 and V is TRBV5-4; D is perhaps TRBD1 (5 bases). There are 14 residues in the CDR3. Between the trimmed V and J ends, which lost 0 bases and 3 bases, there was a span of 9 bases. CDR1 and CDR2 from the germline V gene are SGHNT and YYREEE (reference sequence).

The chain employs TRBV19 and TRBJ2-1; 9 bases fit TRBD1. V shed 3 bases, J shed 5 bases, and the junction held 2 bases outside the gene matches. The CDR3 length is 14 residues. Looked up from germline, CDR1 is LNHDA and CDR2 is SQIVND (reference sequence). CDR3 region: CASSITGGHNEQFF. CDR3 nucleotide sequence: TGTGCCAGTAGTATTACAGGGGGCCACAATGAGCAGTTCTTC.

This chain's CDR3 is CASSLNRGPYEQYF. The CDR3 coding sequence is TGCGCCAGCAGCCTCAACAGGGGGCCCTACGAGCAGTACTTC. The genes are TRBV5-1 and TRBJ2-7; 9 nucleotides line up with TRBD1. This CDR3 region has 14 residues. The ends lost 4 bases at V and 2 bases at J; junction bases unmatched: 4. The V gene's germline CDR1 is SGHRS and CDR2 YFSETQ.

CDR3 DNA: TGCGCCAGCAGCCGGGACAGGGTCACAGATACGCAGTATTTT. Protein product: CASSRDRVTDTQYF. The J gene is TRBJ2-3, the V gene TRBV5-1; TRBD1 aligns across 9 bases. CDR3 length: 14 residues. Germline assignment: CDR1 SGHRS and CDR2 YFSETQ. J was trimmed by 2 bases and V by 4 bases; bases with no gene match: 2.

The chain joins TRBV25-1 to TRBJ1-3, with unresolved D. V dropped 2 bases and J dropped 1 base, with 6 bases sitting between them. Germline-derived CDR1 and CDR2 are MGHDK and SYGVNS. CDR3 length: 14 amino acids. CDR3 in DNA: TGTGCCAGCAGTGAACCCGGGTCTGGAAACACCATATATTTT. It encodes CASSEPGSGNTIYF.

This chain joins TRBV29-1 and TRBJ1-2; the D is unclear. CDR3 size: 12 residues. V was pared by 6 bases and J by 5 bases, with 13 bases between. CDR1 and CDR2 (germline): SQVTM, ANQGSEA. CDR3 nucleotide sequence: TGCAGCGTGACCCACGGGGATTATGGCTACACCTTC. Protein sequence: CSVTHGDYGYTF.

This clone came up a few times. The genes are TRBV19 and TRBJ2-3; weak D call: TRBD2 (7 bases). This CDR3 is 17 amino acids long. From germline, CDR1 is LNHDA and CDR2 SQIVND (reference sequence). V lost 3 bases to trimming and J lost 1 base, with 17 bases between them. DNA for the CDR3: TGTGCCAGTAGTATCTTCCGCGGGGGCTCGGGCACAGATACGCAGTATTTT. The encoded protein is CASSIFRGGSGTDTQYF.

The rearrangement uses TRBV5-1 and TRBJ1-2; D gene ambiguous. V was trimmed by 0 bases and J by 2 bases, leaving 20 bases between them. The germline CDR1 and CDR2 sequences are SGHRS and YFSETQ. CDR3 length equals 18 residues. The DNA of the CDR3 is TGCGCCAGCAGCTTGGCCCCTCCGGGGAGAGATCTCAACTATGGCTACACCTTC. Protein sequence: CASSLAPPGRDLNYGYTF. The variable domain in full, with the rest retrieved from reference TRBV5-1 and TRBJ1-2, is KAGVTQTPRYLIKTRGQQVTLSCSPISGHRSVSWYQQTPGQGLQFLFEYFSETQRNKGNFPGRFSGRQFSNSRSEMNVSTLELGDSALYLCASSLAPPGRDLNYGYTFGSGTRLTVV.

In this sample, this clone turned up a few times. The chain has TRBV28 and TRBJ1-3; D is unresolved. The V and J ends lost 4 bases and 0 bases respectively, with 16 bases between them. The CDR3 sequence is 17 residues long. Germline assignment: CDR1 MDHEN and CDR2 SYDVKM. The chain's CDR3 is CASSSQIGGISGNTIYF. CDR3 DNA: TGTGCCAGCAGTTCCCAGATAGGAGGGATCTCTGGAAACACCATATATTTT.

V gene TRBV25-1 combines with J gene TRBJ1-6; TRBD1 matches at 7 bases. The CDR3 extends over 14 amino acids. V lost 1 base to trimming and J lost 8 bases; unmatched junction nucleotides: 2. Germline V gene lookup returns CDR1 MGHDK and CDR2 SYGVNS. CDR3 nucleotide sequence: TGTGCCAGCAGTGAATCGACAGGGTATTCACCCCTCCACTTT. Protein product: CASSESTGYSPLHF.

Note on this clone: At the DNA level, this CDR3 is encoded by other sequences in the same sample as well. The V and J genes are TRBV20-1 and TRBJ1-4; D gene uncertain. The CDR3 consists of 10 residues. V was cut by 6 bases and J by 4 bases, with 3 bases left in between. In germline, CDR1 is DFQATT, CDR2 SNEGSKA (reference sequence). The CDR3 region has the DNA TGCAGTGCCCTTAATGAAAAACTGTTTTTT. Amino acid sequence: CSALNEKLFF.

The rearrangement uses TRBV7-3 and TRBJ2-7, with D possibly being TRBD1 (6 bases). The CDR3 is 13 residues long. Between the trimmed V and J ends, which lost 5 bases and 2 bases, there was a span of 10 bases. Germline V gene lookup returns CDR1 SGHTA and CDR2 FQGTGA. CDR3 protein: CASSRDRTYEQYF. Here the CDR3 DNA reads TGTGCCAGCAGCCGAGACAGGACCTACGAGCAGTACTTC.

This chain's CDR3 is CASSTTGGSRLHGELFF. The CDR3 DNA sequence: TGTGCCAGTAGTACTACAGGGGGCTCCCGGCTGCATGGGGAGCTGTTTTTT. The J gene is TRBJ2-2, the V gene TRBV19, with 9 bases identical to TRBD1. The V gene end was trimmed by 4 bases and the J gene end by 8 bases; junction bases not matched to a gene: 14. Germline V gene lookup returns CDR1 LNHDA and CDR2 SQIVND (reference sequence). This CDR3 region has 17 residues. The variable domain in full, with the rest retrieved from reference TRBV19 and TRBJ2-2, is DGGITQSPKYLFRKEGQNVTLSCEQNLNHDAMYWYRQDPGQGLRLIYYSQIVNDFQKGDIAEGYSVSREKKESFPLTVTSAQKNPTAFYLCASSTTGGSRLHGELFFGEGSRLTVL.

This chain connects TRBV11-2 to TRBJ1-6; the D is unclear. Trimming cost V 1 base and J 0 bases, with 10 bases left between them. The CDR3 is 17 residues long. Germline V gene lookup returns CDR1 SGHAT and CDR2 FQNNGV. As DNA, the CDR3 is TGTGCCAGCAGCTTAGTAGCCCCCGGCTCCTATAATTCACCCCTCCACTTT. It codes for CASSLVAPGSYNSPLHF.

The V gene is TRBV11-3, the J gene TRBJ1-5; possible D gene TRBD1, 5 bases. Germline-derived CDR1 and CDR2 are SGHNT and YENEEA. Trimming pared 3 bases from V and 2 bases from J, leaving 17 bases between. The length of the CDR3 is 17 residues. This CDR3 reads CASSLGSGARGNQPQHF. The DNA of the CDR3 is TGTGCCAGCAGCTTGGGTAGCGGGGCGCGGGGCAATCAGCCCCAGCATTTT.

The chain uses TRBV9 and TRBJ1-5; 7 bases are shared with TRBD1. With 0 bases clipped from V and 4 bases from J, the junction kept 1 base outside the gene matches. CDR3 length: 14 residues. Germline assignment: CDR1 SGDLS and CDR2 YYNGEE. The CDR3 sequence is CASSVGRGNQPQHF. The DNA for the CDR3 is TGTGCCAGCAGCGTAGGCAGGGGGAATCAGCCCCAGCATTTT. The entire variable domain, with the rest obtained from reference TRBV9 and TRBJ1-5, is as follows: DSGVTQTPKHLITATGQRVTLRCSPRSGDLSVYWYQQSLDQGLQFLIQYYNGEERAKGNILERFSAQQFPDLHSELNLSSLELGDSALYFCASSVGRGNQPQHFGDGTRLSIL.

The chain couples TRBV5-5 to TRBJ2-1; TRBD1 is a possible D gene (5 bases). The germline V gene encodes CDR1 SGHKS and CDR2 YYEKEE (reference sequence). V lost 4 bases and J lost 2, with 13 bases in between. This CDR3 region has 15 residues. CDR3 region: CASSVDRRTYNEQFF. The CDR3 nucleotides are TGTGCCAGCAGCGTTGACAGAAGAACCTACAATGAGCAGTTCTTC.

V usage is TRBV7-3 and J usage is TRBJ2-5; TRBD2 might be the D (7 bases). Germline assignment: CDR1 SGHTA and CDR2 FQGTGA. V lost 5 bases to trimming and J lost 2 bases, with 12 bases between them. This CDR3 has 14 amino acids. The CDR3 nucleotides are TGTGCCAGCAGCCGAGGGGGGGGTCAAGAGACCCAGTACTTC. Translated: CASSRGGGQETQYF.

The J gene is TRBJ1-1, the V gene TRBV6-5; the D is unclear. Trimming took off 2 bases at V and 3 bases at J, with 10 bases between the two ends. Germline V CDR1 and CDR2: MNHEY, SVGAGI. The CDR3 has 14 amino acids. The CDR3 DNA is TGTGCCAGCAGTTACGATATTTCAGACACTGAAGCTTTCTTT. Encoded protein: CASSYDISDTEAFF.